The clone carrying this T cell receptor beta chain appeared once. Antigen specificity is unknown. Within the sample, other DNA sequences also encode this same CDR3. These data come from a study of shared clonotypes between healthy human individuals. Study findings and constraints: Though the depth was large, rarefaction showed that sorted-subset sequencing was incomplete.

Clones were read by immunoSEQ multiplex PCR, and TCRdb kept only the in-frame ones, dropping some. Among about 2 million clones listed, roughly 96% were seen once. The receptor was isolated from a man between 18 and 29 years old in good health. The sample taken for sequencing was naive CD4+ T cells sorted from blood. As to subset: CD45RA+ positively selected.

CDR3 in amino acids: CASSLRTGGTDTQYF. The CDR3 nucleotides are TGTGCCAGCAGCTTGCGGACAGGGGGCACAGATACGCAGTATTTT. The V call is TRBV5-4, the J call TRBJ2-3, with 9 bases that match TRBD1. The trim removed 1 base at V and 1 base at J, leaving 1 base unmatched. The germline V gene has CDR1 SGHNT and CDR2 YYREEE (reference sequence). This CDR3 spans 15 amino acids.